One and the same sample provided the 7 T cell receptor beta chains below, sequenced in a study of spatial heterogeneity in lung cancer. Specified time point: blood at routine non-recurrence follow-up after resection. No cells were sorted before sequencing. The whole RNA sequenced was extracted from tumor, nontumor lung or frozen PBMC. TCRdb re-analysed the 5' RACE reads in MiXCR, keeping a single row per CDR3 protein. The table lists 50,000 to 60,000 distinct CDR3 sequences, 7.4% of them singletons, with 35% in the top ten. The material sequenced was PBMCs, taken at follow-up. The receptors here all came from a female donor with early-stage non-small cell lung cancer.

In its sample, this clonotype was seen many times. The gene calls are TRBV25-1 and TRBJ2-5; TRBD2 is a possible D gene (7 bases). Deletions cut 6 bases from V and 5 bases from J, with 13 bases between. Germline-derived CDR1 and CDR2 are MGHDK and SYGVNS. The CDR3 length is 13 residues. In DNA form, the CDR3 reads TGTGCCAGCAGGGGGAGGGGGTTGGAGACCCAGTACTTC. Translation: CASRGRGLETQYF.

This clonotype was detected a few times. The J gene is TRBJ1-1, the V gene TRBV5-1; D might be TRBD1 (6 bases). Trimming stripped 0 bases from V and 4 bases from J, with 13 bases between. The germline gives CDR1 SGHRS, CDR2 YFSETQ. The CDR3 is 15 amino acids. The CDR3 DNA follows: TGCGCCAGCAGCTTGGCTGGGGGCGGTAGCACTGAAGCTTTCTTT. Protein sequence: CASSLAGGGSTEAFF.

V gene TRBV5-1 combines with J gene TRBJ2-7; D perhaps matches TRBD2 (7 bases). Trimming cost V 5 bases and J 0 bases, with 18 bases left between them. Germline V gene data show CDR1 as SGHRS and CDR2 as YFSETQ. CDR3 length: 16 amino acids. CDR3 sequence (DNA): TGCGCCAGCAGACCGGAGGAGGGGGGGCGCTCCTACGAGCAGTACTTC. Its protein is CASRPEEGGRSYEQYF. Combining the CDR3 with reference TRBV5-1 and TRBJ2-7 gives the whole variable domain KAGVTQTPRYLIKTRGQQVTLSCSPISGHRSVSWYQQTPGQGLQFLFEYFSETQRNKGNFPGRFSGRQFSNSRSEMNVSTLELGDSALYLCASRPEEGGRSYEQYFGPGTRLTVT.

This clonotype was counted only a few times. The V and J genes are TRBV4-1 and TRBJ2-7; no firm D call. Germline lookup yields CDR1 MGHRA and CDR2 YSYEKL. The V and J ends lost 4 bases and 4 bases respectively, with 17 bases between them. This CDR3 is 15 amino acids long. Written as DNA, the CDR3 is TGCGCCAGCAGCCCTATCGGCTCTATTGGGTACGAGCAGTACTTC. Protein: CASSPIGSIGYEQYF.

This clonotype was detected ten times or more. V gene TRBV12-3 or TRBV12-4 combines with J gene TRBJ1-4; a weak D match, TRBD1 (5 bases). The CDR3 is 11 amino acids. Trimming took 7 bases from V and 11 from J, leaving 11 bases between them. CDR3 sequence (DNA): TGTGCCAGCACCCGAAAGGGGAAACTGTTTTTT. It is translated as CASTRKGKLFF.

The chain joins TRBV4-1 to TRBJ1-2; a weak D match, TRBD1 (5 bases). V lost 5 bases and J 2 bases, leaving 15 bases between the germline ends. This CDR3 has 15 residues. Germline loops: CDR1 MGHRA, CDR2 YSYEKL. The CDR3 sequence: CASSLQVGTNYGYTF. The CDR3 DNA is TGCGCCAGCAGCTTACAGGTGGGGACGAACTATGGCTACACCTTC.

This clonotype was detected only a few times. The CDR3 coding sequence is TGTGCCAGCAGCGATCGGGCAGATACGCAGTATTTT. Protein sequence: CASSDRADTQYF. The rearrangement uses TRBV11-2 and TRBJ2-3; unclear D gene. In germline, CDR1 is SGHAT, CDR2 FQNNGV. There are 12 residues in the CDR3. The V gene lost 5 bases and the J gene lost 4 bases, with 7 bases spanning the gap.